The source of this TCR beta chain is a study of T-cell memory formation after mild COVID-19. This clonotype was detected only a few times. Its antigen is unknown. Overall study findings and caveats: CD8+ contracting clones occupied EMRA, while CD4+ ones occupied mainly CM and EM.

CDR3 size: 15 residues. CDR1 and CDR2 from the germline V gene are MNHEY and SMNVEV (reference sequence). J gave up 2 bases and V 2 bases, and 3 bases lay outside the gene matches. TCRdb fed the 5' RACE reads into MiXCR, producing one record per CDR3 protein. This sample has roughly 150,000 distinct CDR3 sequences; around 13% occur once, and the top ten carry more than 3%. Sequenced input: PBMCs or a T cell subset sorted from them (not recorded which). The sequence derives from a man aged 18 to 30 who had mild COVID-19 (a few samples of this study predate the infection). Cell type and time point are not known. The genes are TRBV27 and TRBJ1-1; TRBD1 agrees at 9 bases. This CDR3 is CASSLHRGQNTEAFF. The CDR3 region has the DNA TGTGCCAGCAGTTTACACAGGGGGCAAAACACTGAAGCTTTCTTT.